This T cell receptor beta chain derives from a study of blood T cells in healthy people across ages. This CDR3 comprises 11 residues. Between the trimmed V and J ends, which lost 5 bases and 8 bases, there was a span of 9 bases. Germline CDR1 SEHNR, CDR2 FQNEAQ (reference sequence). The people who gave samples were healthy Caucasians from Russia, aged roughly 6 to 90. Study conclusions and caveats: TCR beta diversity was tightly associated with the proportion of naive T cells. Diversity of TCR beta per million T cells declined in a roughly linear way with age.

It was with a sample-barcoded 5' primer and a J-beta primer mix that a second PCR of roughly 7 to 12 cycles was run. Each cDNA was tagged by a template-switch adaptor containing 12 random nucleotides. A single record per CDR3 protein comes from TCRdb applying MiXCR to the 5' RACE reads. The data show about 650,000 distinct CDR3 sequences, with approximately 31% seen just once and 15% held by the top ten. Of note for this clonotype: Its specificity is not known.

This TCR derives from an elderly woman in good health. The sequencing sample was made of blood. This sequence joins TRBV7-9 and TRBJ1-1; D is undetermined. The CDR3 DNA is TGTGCCAGCAGCCTCGAAGAGGAAGCTTTCTTT. Its protein is CASSLEEEAFF.